These T cell receptor beta chains were read from a single sample in a study of Graves' ophthalmopathy and Graves' hyperthyroidism. One entry per CDR3 protein, called by TCRdb with MiXCR from the multiplex PCR reads. The sample shows some 750,000 distinct CDR3 sequences, around 40% of them seen only once. The sample was peripheral blood. The receptor set was obtained from an adult man with Graves' ophthalmopathy. Each CDR3 is given with its conserved first and last residue. The D gene is left open where the match is weak. Size is stated for part of the rows, as once, few or many counts, or as a class when the clone is expanded.

TRBV20-1	.	TRBJ2-7	few	TGCAGTGCTAGAGAAGGCATCTACGAGCAGTACTTC	CSAREGIYEQYF
TRBV29-1	.	TRBJ2-7	many	TGCAGCGTTGCGGGACTGTCCTACGAGCAGTACTTC	CSVAGLSYEQYF
TRBV20-1	TRBD1	TRBJ2-5	.	TGCAGTGCTAACCTAATGACAGGGGCGGAAGAGACCCAGTACTTC	CSANLMTGAEETQYF
TRBV7-9	.	TRBJ2-7	.	TGTGCCAGCAGCTTAAATTCTGACGGCACCTACGAGCAGTACTTC	CASSLNSDGTYEQYF
TRBV29-1	.	TRBJ2-7	.	TGCAGCGTTGAAACTAGCCCAGCGAGTGGCGAGCAGTACTTC	CSVETSPASGEQYF
TRBV14	TRBD1	TRBJ2-5	.	TGTGCCAGCAGCCAAGATGTAACAGGGGCTCAGACCCAGTACTTC	CASSQDVTGAQTQYF
TRBV7-9	TRBD1	TRBJ1-2	many	TGTGCCAGCAGCTTACCATCGACAGGGTTGAACTATGGCTACACCTTC	CASSLPSTGLNYGYTF
TRBV5-4	.	TRBJ2-7	.	TGTGCCAGCAGCCAAGTAAGGAGGGTCGAGCAGTACTTC	CASSQVRRVEQYF
TRBV10-3	TRBD2	TRBJ2-6	.	TGTGCCAGCCAAGTAGCGGGGCCGAACACCGGGGCCAACGTCCTGACTTTC	CASQVAGPNTGANVLTF
TRBV11-3	TRBD2	TRBJ2-3	.	TGTGCCAGCAGTCAGGGGCTAGCGGGAGCAGATACGCAGTATTTT	CASSQGLAGADTQYF
TRBV5-1	TRBD2	TRBJ2-5	.	TGCGCCAGCAGCTTGGGTTTGCGGGAGGGCCTCATGGAGACCCAGTACTTC	CASSLGLREGLMETQYF
TRBV11-2	TRBD1	TRBJ2-7	few	TGTGCCAGCAGCTCCCTCCTGACAGGGGCCACCTACGAGCAGTACTTC	CASSSLLTGATYEQYF
TRBV20-1	.	TRBJ1-2	few	TGCAGTGCCAGGAGGGTTGGGGGGTCGAGTGGCTACACCTTC	CSARRVGGSSGYTF
TRBV7-9	.	TRBJ2-5	many	TGTGCCAGCAGCTTGAGGCCTCAAGAGACCCAGTACTTC	CASSLRPQETQYF
TRBV6-1	.	TRBJ1-1	.	TGTGCCAGCAGTTACAATGAAGGGGGTGAAGCTTTCTTT	CASSYNEGGEAFF
TRBV7-2	.	TRBJ1-1	.	TGTGCCAGCAGCCAAGGCGCGACCACTGAAGCTTTCTTT	CASSQGATTEAFF
TRBV7-8	.	TRBJ1-2	few	TGTGCCAGCACCCTAGAAGGCCCCGGGACAAAGCATGGCTACACCTTC	CASTLEGPGTKHGYTF
TRBV7-2	TRBD1	TRBJ1-2	many	TGTGCCAGCAGCCCTACCTCCGGACAGGGGAATGGCTACACCTTC	CASSPTSGQGNGYTF
TRBV15	TRBD2	TRBJ2-3	.	TGTGCCACCAGCAGACAGGGGCAGCGGGAGCGGAGCACAGATACGCAGTATTTT	CATSRQGQRERSTDTQYF
TRBV12-3/TRBV12-4	.	TRBJ2-7	few	TGTGCCAGCAGCGGCTATTCACAGGCGTACGAGCAGTACTTC	CASSGYSQAYEQYF